This T cell receptor (beta chain) emerged from a study of shared clonotypes between healthy human individuals. Everyone who donated was a Caucasian adult who lived in Nashville, Tennessee. V shed 4 bases and J shed 3 bases, with 9 bases lying between them. CDR3 length: 13 amino acids. Germline assignment: CDR1 MGHRA and CDR2 YSYEKL. Points from the study as a whole: The donor pool, a small one, limited the genetic and exposure-history diversity represented. Depth of sequencing was expected to influence donor clonotype sharing.

Generated by immunoSEQ multiplex PCR, the TCRdb table keeps only in-frame clones and is missing some. There are roughly 330,000 clones in the sample; roughly 70% occur only once, and 10% lies in the top ten. This clone has a count of ten or more. Antigen: not known. The TCR sequence derives from a man aged 25-40 years in good health. The chain is built from TRBV4-1 and TRBJ1-1; tentatively, D is TRBD1 (6 bases). The specimen was memory CD4+ T cells sorted from blood. As to subset: CD45RA-negative fraction. As DNA, the CDR3 is TGCGCCAGCAGCCCCCGACAGGACACTGAAGCTTTCTTT. It yields the protein CASSPRQDTEAFF.